This note documents a single T cell receptor beta chain sequence. Its specificity is not known. Treatment of the sample: about 20 received Ad26.COV2.S at low or high dose, single or two shots; roughly five received placebo; per-sample allocation not given. At day 63 after the first vaccine or placebo injection, samples were drawn. The data stem from a study of Ad26.COV2.S vaccination and SARS-CoV-2 variants. Overall study context: Of the COV1001 trial arms, the Ad26.COV2.S arm included the donor. In the study, Ad26.COV2.S was injected intramuscularly once, or twice 56 days apart.

Study outcomes and limitations: Whether participants received vaccine or placebo, their non-spike TCR breadth was similar.

The repertoire was sequenced with immunoSEQ multiplex PCR; TCRdb's copy has only in-frame clones and lacks some. The top ten hold around 1.4% of the sample, which has fewer than 800,000 clones, about 89% seen once. This clonotype originated in a person between 18 and 65 years old who received the Ad26.COV2.S COVID-19 vaccine or a placebo. This specimen consisted of peripheral blood, obtained in a trial of Ad26.COV2.S vaccine versus placebo.

The chain's CDR3 is CASSLEGAASYEQYF. The CDR3 DNA reads as TGCGCCAGCAGCTTGGAAGGGGCGGCTTCCTACGAGCAGTACTTC. V usage is TRBV5-1 and J usage is TRBJ2-7; TRBD1 might be the D (5 bases). The germline CDR1 and CDR2 sequences are SGHRS and YFSETQ. CDR3 length equals 15 residues. V was pared by 0 bases and J by 1 base, with 11 bases between. The full variable domain, completed using reference TRBV5-1 and TRBJ2-7, is KAGVTQTPRYLIKTRGQQVTLSCSPISGHRSVSWYQQTPGQGLQFLFEYFSETQRNKGNFPGRFSGRQFSNSRSEMNVSTLELGDSALYLCASSLEGAASYEQYFGPGTRLTVT.